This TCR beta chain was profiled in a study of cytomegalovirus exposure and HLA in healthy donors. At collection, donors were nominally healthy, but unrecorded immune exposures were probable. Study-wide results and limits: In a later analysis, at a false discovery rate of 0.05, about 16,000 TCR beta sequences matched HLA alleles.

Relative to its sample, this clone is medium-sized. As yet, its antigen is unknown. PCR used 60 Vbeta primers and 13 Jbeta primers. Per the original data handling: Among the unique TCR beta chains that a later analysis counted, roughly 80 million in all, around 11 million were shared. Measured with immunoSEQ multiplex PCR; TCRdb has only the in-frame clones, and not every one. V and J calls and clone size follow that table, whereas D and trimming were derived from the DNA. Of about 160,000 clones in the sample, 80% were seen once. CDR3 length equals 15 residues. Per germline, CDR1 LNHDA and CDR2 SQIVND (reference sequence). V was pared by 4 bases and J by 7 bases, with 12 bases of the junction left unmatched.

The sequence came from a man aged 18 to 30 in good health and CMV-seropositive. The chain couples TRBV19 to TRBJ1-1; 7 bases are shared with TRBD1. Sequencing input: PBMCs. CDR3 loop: CASSTLGQSLSEAFF. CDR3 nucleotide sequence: TGTGCCAGTAGTACACTGGGACAGAGTCTGAGTGAAGCTTTCTTT.